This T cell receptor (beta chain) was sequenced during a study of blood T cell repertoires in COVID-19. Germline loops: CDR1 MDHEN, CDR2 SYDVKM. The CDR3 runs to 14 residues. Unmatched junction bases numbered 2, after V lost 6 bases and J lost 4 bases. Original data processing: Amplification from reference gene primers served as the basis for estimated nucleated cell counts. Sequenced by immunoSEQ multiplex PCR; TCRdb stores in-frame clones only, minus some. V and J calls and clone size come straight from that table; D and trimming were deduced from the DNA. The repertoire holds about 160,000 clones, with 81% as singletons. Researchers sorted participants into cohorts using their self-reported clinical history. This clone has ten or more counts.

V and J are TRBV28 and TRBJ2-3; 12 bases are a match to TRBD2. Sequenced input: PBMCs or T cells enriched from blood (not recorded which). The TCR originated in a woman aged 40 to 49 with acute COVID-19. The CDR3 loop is CASSRLAGADTQYF. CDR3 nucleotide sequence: TGTGCCAGCAGCCGACTAGCGGGAGCAGATACGCAGTATTTT.